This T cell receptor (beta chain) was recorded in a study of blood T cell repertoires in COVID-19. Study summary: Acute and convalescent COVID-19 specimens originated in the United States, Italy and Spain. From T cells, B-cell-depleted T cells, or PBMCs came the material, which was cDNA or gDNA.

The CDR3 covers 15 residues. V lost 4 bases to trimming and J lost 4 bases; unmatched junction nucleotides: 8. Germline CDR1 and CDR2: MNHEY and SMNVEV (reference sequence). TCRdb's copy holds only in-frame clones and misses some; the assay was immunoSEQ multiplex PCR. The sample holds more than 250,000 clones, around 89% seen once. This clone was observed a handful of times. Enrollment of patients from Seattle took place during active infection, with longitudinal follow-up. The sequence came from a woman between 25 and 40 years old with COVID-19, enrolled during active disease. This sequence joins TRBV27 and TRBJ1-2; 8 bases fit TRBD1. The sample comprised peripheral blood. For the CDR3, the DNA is TGTGCCAGCAGTTCGATAGACAGGGGTGGCTATGGCTACACCTTC. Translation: CASSSIDRGGYGYTF.